This TCR beta chain was identified in a study of T-cell reconstitution after alpha-beta-depleted transplantation in children. Molecular barcoding with unique molecular identifiers was used for the TCRbeta library. TCRdb re-called the PCR reads with MiXCR, one entry per CDR3 protein. The profile shows some 240,000 distinct CDR3 sequences, about 9.6% of them singletons. The CDR3 is 13 residues long. Germline assignment: CDR1 SQVTM and CDR2 ANQGSEA. The V segment lost 4 bases and the J segment 8 bases; nucleotides outside the gene matches: 8. The sample consisted of PBMCs from the stem cell graft donor, taken from the stem cell graft. This chain joins TRBV29-1 and TRBJ1-2, with TRBD1 identical over 9 bases. This clonotype was sampled from a human donor who donated a stem cell graft to a child with SCID. CDR3 DNA: TGCAGCGTTGGGGGACAGGGAGCTCGGGGCTACACCTTC. It encodes CSVGGQGARGYTF.